This entry concerns a single TCR beta chain. Antigen: not known. This may stem from a read error, because a much larger clone lies one nucleotide away. RNA transcripts provided the source from which TCR beta CDR3 regions were amplified. Initially, a first-round RT-PCR of the TCR CDR3 employed the HTBI primer set. TCRdb processed the multiplex PCR reads anew with MiXCR; each CDR3 protein has one entry. This sample has nearly 750,000 distinct CDR3 sequences, with about a third found just once. Hyperthyroidism had been newly diagnosed in patients aged 18 to 65, and its duration was under 2 months. Trimming shortened V by 3 bases and J by 5 bases, and 19 bases separated the two germline ends. Looked up from germline, CDR1 is ENHRY and CDR2 is SYGVKD. This CDR3 region has 16 residues. This record belongs to a study of T cells in Graves' hyperthyroidism and ophthalmopathy. Study-level information: Peripheral blood was secured at the point of initial diagnosis, before any treatment.

Study findings and constraints: In the analysis, a 13 V-J model separated ophthalmopathy from stable hyperthyroidism. Ophthalmopathy, which appeared later, was predicted by the model a median roughly 6.4 months before onset.

The chain is built from TRBV10-3 and TRBJ2-5; maybe TRBD1 (6 bases). The receptor's source is a woman in her 40s with Graves' hyperthyroidism. The sample was blood. The CDR3 DNA sequence: TGTGCCATCAGTGACCCGACGGTTCCAGGGGAGGAGACCCAGTACTTC. This gives the protein CAISDPTVPGEETQYF.